The rows below give T cell receptor beta chains drawn from one sample of a study of T cell responses to AZD1222 COVID-19 vaccine. Libraries were prepared by immunoSEQ multiplex PCR; TCRdb keeps only in-frame clonotypes and omits some of them. The repertoire holds approximately 82,000 clones, with 70% to 90% as singletons. The source material was peripheral blood, sampled on day 0 of AZD1222 vaccination. All receptors derive from an adult in good health. The conserved cysteine and the conserved F or W are not part of the CDR3 here. Fields, in order: CDR3 protein, V gene, J gene.

ASSGRGQGRLEQY	TRBV11-2	TRBJ2-7
ASSPDPNSYEQY	TRBV7-3	TRBJ2-7
ASSSQGGQPQH	TRBV7-3	TRBJ1-5
ASSRGGQGNGYT	TRBV4-3	TRBJ1-2
ASTPLGVDEQF	TRBV12-3/TRBV12-4	TRBJ2-1
ASSQVAGMDGYT	TRBV3-1/TRBV3-2	TRBJ1-2
ASSLTADTQY	TRBV5-4	TRBJ2-3
ASSHGTGATGELF	TRBV4-3	TRBJ2-2
ASSTNNDPVLEAF	TRBV9	TRBJ1-1
ASSGGYSNQPQH	TRBV6-2/TRBV6-3	TRBJ1-5
ASSFFYRGTDTQY	TRBV11-2	TRBJ2-3
ASIGYTGELF	TRBV6-5	TRBJ2-2
ASSFTPAGANVLT	TRBV7-2	TRBJ2-6
ASSLPGQLAGGFQETQY	TRBV7-3	TRBJ2-5
ASSSSGGYYEQY	TRBV28	TRBJ2-7
ASSFRGRTTNEKLF	TRBV7-8	TRBJ1-4
ASSPRGGGADTQY	TRBV7-8	TRBJ2-3
ASNVLIEANYGYT	TRBV7-9	TRBJ1-2
ATSDPDRAYEQY	TRBV24-1	TRBJ2-7
ASSLFSIGGGQNTGELF	TRBV28	TRBJ2-2
ASTGTAEH	TRBV6-5	TRBJ2-5